The entry below gives a single TCR beta chain sequence along with its context. This record comes from a study of blood T cell repertoires in COVID-19. Per germline, CDR1 SGHAT and CDR2 FQNNGV. The CDR3 length is 19 residues. V shed 5 bases, J shed 3 bases, and the junction held 18 bases outside the gene matches. Produced via immunoSEQ multiplex PCR; TCRdb's table is partial and in-frame only. The sample lists 200,000 to 250,000 clones, roughly four fifths occurring once. Participant reports of clinical history set cohort assignment. The recovered donors of Cohort 3 showed two negative PCRs, clearance, or symptom resolution.

This chain links TRBV11-2 with TRBJ2-2; 7 positions agree with TRBD2. Sequencing was done on a sample of PBMCs or T cells enriched from blood (not recorded which). The TCR comes from a woman aged 55-69 years who had recovered from COVID-19. CDR3 amino acids: CASSKNHYLLAEDTGELFF. As DNA, the CDR3 is TGTGCCAGCAGCAAAAACCACTATCTCCTAGCGGAAGACACCGGGGAGCTGTTTTTT.